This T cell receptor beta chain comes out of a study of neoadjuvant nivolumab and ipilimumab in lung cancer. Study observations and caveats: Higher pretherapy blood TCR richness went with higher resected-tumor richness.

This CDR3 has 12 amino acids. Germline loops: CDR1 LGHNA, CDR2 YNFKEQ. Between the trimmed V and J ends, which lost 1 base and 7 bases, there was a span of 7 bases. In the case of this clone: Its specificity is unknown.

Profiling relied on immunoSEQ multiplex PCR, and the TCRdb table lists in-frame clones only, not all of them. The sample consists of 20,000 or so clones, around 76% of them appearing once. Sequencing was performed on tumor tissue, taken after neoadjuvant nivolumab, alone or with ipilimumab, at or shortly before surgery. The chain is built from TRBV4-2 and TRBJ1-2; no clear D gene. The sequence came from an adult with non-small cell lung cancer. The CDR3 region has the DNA TGTGCCAGCAGCCAAGCCCGTATTGGCTACACCTTC. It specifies CASSQARIGYTF.